The source of this TCR beta chain is a study of blood T cell repertoires in COVID-19. About the study: Two negative PCRs, clearance, or symptom resolution were required of recovered Cohort 3 donors. COVID-19 samples collected from the United States, Italy and Spain covered acute and convalescent phases.

The CDR3 has 15 amino acids. Germline V lookup: CDR1 SGDLS, CDR2 YYNGEE. V lost 4 bases, J lost 3 bases, and 7 bases stayed unmatched. This study enrolled people aged roughly 18 to 90 from about 24 US geographic areas. Each participant's cohort was designated according to participant-reported clinical history. Here immunoSEQ multiplex PCR was the method, and the copy in TCRdb shows in-frame clones only, minus some. The sample includes approximately 140,000 clones, approximately 84% of them seen just once. This sequence originates from a man aged 45-60 years in a cohort exposed to, infected with or recovered from COVID-19 (not recorded which). Sequenced material: PBMCs or T cells enriched from blood (not recorded which). V usage is TRBV9 and J usage is TRBJ1-1; 9 bases are a match to TRBD1. The CDR3 reads CASSSATGGYTEAFF. The CDR3 region has the DNA TGTGCCAGCAGCTCCGCTACAGGGGGCTACACTGAAGCTTTCTTT. The full variable domain, completed using reference TRBV9 and TRBJ1-1, is DSGVTQTPKHLITATGQRVTLRCSPRSGDLSVYWYQQSLDQGLQFLIQYYNGEERAKGNILERFSAQQFPDLHSELNLSSLELGDSALYFCASSSATGGYTEAFFGQGTRLTVV.